The 29 T cell receptor beta chains presented below share a single source sample, sequenced in a study of CD8+ T cells in alopecia areata. As the sequencing template, cDNA was produced by extracting RNA and reverse transcribing it. Libraries were prepared by immunoSEQ multiplex PCR; TCRdb keeps only in-frame clonotypes and omits some of them. The sample lists 160,000 or so clones, about 66% occurring once. The sample consisted of CD8+ T cells sorted from blood, taken at week 0. The source of these receptors is a human donor with alopecia areata.

The gene calls are TRBV13 and TRBJ2-7, with TRBD1 identical over 10 bases. Trimming took 5 bases from V and 4 from J; bases not matched to a gene: 11. Germline V CDR1 and CDR2: PRHDT, FYEKMQ (reference sequence). The CDR3 contains 16 residues. Here the CDR3 reads CASSNRDRGSFYEQYF. DNA for the CDR3: TGTGCCAGCAGCAACCGGGACAGGGGATCCTTTTACGAGCAGTACTTC. Variable domain in full (rest from reference TRBV13 and TRBJ2-7): AAGVIQSPRHLIKEKRETATLKCYPIPRHDTVYWYQQGPGQDPQFLISFYEKMQSDKGSIPDRFSAQQFSDYHSELNMSSLELGDSALYFCASSNRDRGSFYEQYFGPGTRLTVT.

This clone was counted between two and nine times. The rearrangement links TRBV29-1 to TRBJ2-5; D is tentatively TRBD1 or TRBD2 (5 bases each). CDR1 and CDR2 (germline): SQVTM, ANQGSEA. The CDR3 has 15 residues. V was trimmed by 6 bases and J by 3 bases, leaving 20 bases between them. Here the CDR3 reads CSVVGPGSREETQYF. The CDR3 nucleotides are TGCAGCGTCGTTGGGCCGGGGTCCAGGGAAGAGACCCAGTACTTC.

This chain joins TRBV27 and TRBJ1-2, with 8 bases identical to TRBD1. The V gene end was trimmed by 3 bases and the J gene end by 8 bases; junction bases not matched to a gene: 8. CDR1 is MNHEY and CDR2 is SMNVEV in the germline V gene (reference sequence). The CDR3 loop spans 14 amino acids. The CDR3 DNA sequence: TGTGCCAGCAGTTTGGCAGGGGGCGCGTCCGGCTACACCTTC. Translated, it gives CASSLAGGASGYTF.

CDR3: CASDAGEDTQYF. CDR3 bases: TGTGCCAGTGACGCAGGGGAGGATACGCAGTATTTT. The J gene is TRBJ2-3, the V gene TRBV19, with D possibly being TRBD1 (6 bases). Germline V gene lookup returns CDR1 LNHDA and CDR2 SQIVND (reference sequence). V shed 8 bases and J shed 6 bases, with 12 bases lying between them. This CDR3 has 12 residues. The entire variable domain, with the rest obtained from reference TRBV19 and TRBJ2-3, is as follows: DGGITQSPKYLFRKEGQNVTLSCEQNLNHDAMYWYRQDPGQGLRLIYYSQIVNDFQKGDIAEGYSVSREKKESFPLTVTSAQKNPTAFYLCASDAGEDTQYFGPGTRLTVL.

The chain couples TRBV11-2 to TRBJ1-6; possible D gene TRBD1, 5 bases. Germline-derived CDR1 and CDR2 are SGHAT and FQNNGV. V gave up 3 bases and J gave up 7 bases, with 10 bases separating them. The CDR3 has 14 residues. CDR3 sequence (DNA): TGTGCCAGCAGCTTTGGGGGACCGAATTCACCCCTCCACTTT. Translating gives CASSFGGPNSPLHF.

The chain joins TRBV7-6 to TRBJ2-3; TRBD2 might be the D (6 bases). The V end lost 2 bases, the J end lost 0 bases, and 12 bases lay between the germline ends. The CDR3 is 16 amino acids. CDR1 SGHVS and CDR2 FNYEAQ come from the germline V gene. The CDR3 is CASSLSGGASTDTQYF. The CDR3 bases are TGTGCCAGCAGCTTATCGGGCGGGGCTAGCACAGATACGCAGTATTTT.

This clone was seen only a few times. The chain joins TRBV4-1 to TRBJ2-3, with a weak D call TRBD1 (6 bases). Deletions cut 6 bases from V and 2 bases from J, with 9 bases between. The CDR3 loop spans 13 amino acids. The germline V gene encodes CDR1 MGHRA and CDR2 YSYEKL. The CDR3: CASRDSNTDTQYF. In nucleotides, the CDR3 is TGCGCCAGCAGGGACAGCAACACAGATACGCAGTATTTT.

The chain joins TRBV29-1 to TRBJ1-2; 9 nucleotides agree with TRBD1. Unmatched junction bases numbered 3, after V lost 5 bases and J lost 5 bases. Per the germline V gene, CDR1 is SQVTM and CDR2 is ANQGSEA. The CDR3 is 12 amino acids. CDR3 nucleotide sequence: TGCAGCGTTCGCGGACAGGGGTATGGCTACACCTTC. It codes for CSVRGQGYGYTF.

The rearrangement uses TRBV11-2 and TRBJ2-3; 7 bases line up with TRBD1. The CDR3 sequence is 15 residues long. Germline CDR1 is SGHAT and CDR2 is FQNNGV. Trimming took 5 bases from V and 4 from J; bases not matched to a gene: 9. The CDR3 nucleotides read TGTGCCAGCAGCGCTAGAGAGCAGGGGGCAGATACGCAGTATTTT. Encoded protein: CASSAREQGADTQYF.

This clone was recorded a few times. Other DNA sequences in this sample translate to the same CDR3. The rearrangement links TRBV5-1 to TRBJ2-7; 11 nucleotides align to TRBD1. This CDR3 has 14 amino acids. Germline trimming cut 4 bases from V and 2 bases from J; bases unmatched to any gene: 2. CDR1 is SGHRS and CDR2 is YFSETQ in the germline V gene. CDR3 nucleotide sequence: TGCGCCAGCAGCCCGGGACAGGGGGCCTACGAGCAGTACTTC. The encoded protein is CASSPGQGAYEQYF.

This rearrangement joins TRBV5-6 to TRBJ2-1; D is perhaps TRBD1 (6 bases). CDR1 and CDR2 from the germline V gene are SGHDT and YYEEEE. The CDR3 contains 13 residues. Trimming removed 4 bases from V and 5 bases from J, with 10 bases in between. Here the CDR3 reads CASSEQGNNEQFF. For the CDR3, the DNA is TGTGCCAGCAGCGAACAGGGCAACAATGAGCAGTTCTTC. Combining the CDR3 with reference TRBV5-6 and TRBJ2-1 gives the whole variable domain DAGVTQSPTHLIKTRGQQVTLRCSPKSGHDTVSWYQQALGQGPQFIFQYYEEEERQRGNFPDRFSGHQFPNYSSELNVNALLLGDSALYLCASSEQGNNEQFFGPGTRLTVL.

This clone was picked up a small number of times. The chain uses TRBV13 and TRBJ1-2; TRBD1 aligns across 7 bases. Germline trimming cut 6 bases from V and 1 base from J; bases unmatched to any gene: 5. CDR3 size: 14 residues. The germline V gene encodes CDR1 PRHDT and CDR2 FYEKMQ (reference sequence). The CDR3 DNA reads as TGTGCCAGCAGTCAAAACAGGGGTAACTATGGCTACACCTTC. The encoded protein is CASSQNRGNYGYTF.

The CDR3, as DNA: TGCGCCAGCAGGAATGGGGAGGGCGATTCACCCCTCCACTTT. It codes for CASRNGEGDSPLHF. The rearrangement links TRBV5-1 to TRBJ1-6; D is unclear. The V gene's germline CDR1 is SGHRS and CDR2 YFSETQ. V was trimmed by 5 bases and J by 8 bases, leaving 14 bases between them. The CDR3 contains 14 residues.

With regard to this clone: Different DNA sequences within this sample yield the same CDR3. This CDR3 is CSVEDRQQETQYF. The CDR3 nucleotides read TGCAGCGTTGAAGATCGCCAACAAGAGACCCAGTACTTC. The chain carries TRBV29-1 and TRBJ2-5; no clear D. The V gene lost 0 bases and the J gene lost 2 bases, with 7 bases spanning the gap. The CDR3 is 13 residues long. Germline V lookup: CDR1 SQVTM, CDR2 ANQGSEA.

This clone was seen more than once but under ten times. V is TRBV5-1 and J is TRBJ2-3; D gene uncertain. CDR1 is SGHRS and CDR2 is YFSETQ in the germline V gene. The CDR3 is 15 residues long. V was pared by 6 bases and J by 5 bases, with 19 bases between. CDR3 DNA: TGCGCCAGCACCCCCAACGATGGACCAAGAGATACGCAGTATTTT. Protein sequence: CASTPNDGPRDTQYF.

The rearrangement joins TRBV15 to TRBJ2-5; the D gene is possibly TRBD1 (6 bases). The CDR3 runs to 13 residues. Germline values: CDR1 LNHNV, CDR2 YYDKDF (reference sequence). The V end was cut by 3 bases, the J end by 2 bases, with 7 bases between. CDR3 nucleotides: TGTGCCACCAGCAGCGGACAGCAAGAGACCCAGTACTTC. It translates to CATSSGQQETQYF.

This clone has a handful of counts. V is TRBV28 and J is TRBJ2-2, with a possible D match to TRBD2 (6 bases). Germline CDR1 MDHEN, CDR2 SYDVKM. The CDR3 length is 16 residues. V was pared by 3 bases and J by 2 bases, with 13 bases between. CDR3 region: CASSFPGRENTGELFF. CDR3 coding DNA: TGTGCCAGCAGTTTCCCCGGGCGGGAAAACACCGGGGAGCTGTTTTTT.

V is TRBV4-2 and J is TRBJ1-5; possibly TRBD1 for D (5 bases). V lost 3 bases to trimming and J lost 6 bases, with 12 bases between them. The CDR3 has 14 amino acids. Germline CDR1 reads LGHNA; CDR2 reads YNFKEQ. CDR3 DNA sequence: TGTGCCAGCAGCCATCAGGGAGAGGGTCAGCCCCAGCATTTT. Translating it yields CASSHQGEGQPQHF.

The CDR3 sequence: CASSQGQGLQPQHF. Written as DNA, the CDR3 is TGTGCCAGCAGCCAAGGGCAGGGGTTACAGCCCCAGCATTTT. The J gene is TRBJ1-5, the V gene TRBV7-2; D possibly corresponds to TRBD1 (6 bases). Germline V CDR1 and CDR2: SGHTA, FQGNSA. The CDR3 totals 14 residues. The V gene lost 5 bases and the J gene lost 7 bases, with 15 bases spanning the gap.

Written as DNA, the CDR3 is TGTGCCAGCGGCCGGGGGCGGGCGACCCAGTACTTC. Amino acid sequence: CASGRGRATQYF. V usage is TRBV10-3 and J usage is TRBJ2-5, with D perhaps matching TRBD1 or TRBD2 (6 bases each). Trimming pared 10 bases from V and 7 bases from J, leaving 16 bases between. Germline values: CDR1 ENHRY, CDR2 SYGVKD. The CDR3 has 12 amino acids.

This chain connects TRBV30 to TRBJ2-1, with TRBD2 matching 16 bases. Germline trimming cut 4 bases from V and 7 bases from J; bases unmatched to any gene: 22. Germline CDR1 GTSNPN, CDR2 SVGIG (reference sequence). The CDR3 contains 21 residues. The CDR3 reads CAWNLHPGTSGGAHVVNEQFF. CDR3 sequence (DNA): TGTGCCTGGAACCTGCACCCTGGGACTAGCGGGGGGGCGCATGTTGTAAATGAGCAGTTCTTC.

This chain joins TRBV7-8 and TRBJ2-6; D unclear. Germline V lookup: CDR1 SGHVS, CDR2 FQNEAQ. The CDR3 totals 16 residues. V was clipped by 1 base and J by 0 bases, with 7 bases between them. DNA for the CDR3: TGTGCCAGCAGCTTAGTTAGAAACTCTGGGGCCAACGTCCTGACTTTC. Translation: CASSLVRNSGANVLTF.

J is TRBJ2-1 and V is TRBV5-1, with D possibly TRBD2 on 7 matching bases. Per germline, CDR1 SGHRS and CDR2 YFSETQ. CDR3 length equals 15 residues. V lost 5 bases, J lost 3 bases, and 15 bases lay in between. The CDR3, as DNA: TGCGCCAGCAGGAGGGGGGGAACTCGCTACAATGAGCAGTTCTTC. Amino acids: CASRRGGTRYNEQFF.

CDR3: CASSDSSADPTDTQYF. In DNA, the CDR3 is TGTGCCAGCAGTGATTCCAGCGCAGACCCCACAGATACGCAGTATTTT. The chain carries TRBV2 and TRBJ2-3; D is undetermined. Germline CDR1 reads SNHLY; CDR2 reads FYNNEI. The CDR3 is 16 residues long. Trimming removed 3 bases from V and 2 bases from J, with 15 bases in between.

The rearrangement joins TRBV12-5 to TRBJ2-7; 7 nucleotides match TRBD1. From germline, CDR1 is LGHNT and CDR2 FRNRAP. J lost 4 bases, V lost 5 bases, and 8 bases had no gene match. This CDR3 has 14 amino acids. The CDR3 region is CASGPPGQPYEQYF. The CDR3 region has the DNA TGTGCTAGTGGTCCTCCGGGACAGCCTTACGAGCAGTACTTC.

The J gene is TRBJ2-2, the V gene TRBV19; D remains unclear. V dropped 9 bases and J dropped 1 base, with 9 bases sitting between them. The CDR3 length is 13 residues. Germline V gene sequence: CDR1 LNHDA, CDR2 SQIVND (reference sequence). This CDR3 reads CASLNGNTGELFF. The CDR3 DNA sequence: TGTGCCAGCCTCAACGGGAACACCGGGGAGCTGTTTTTT. Complete variable domain (other parts from reference TRBV19 and TRBJ2-2): DGGITQSPKYLFRKEGQNVTLSCEQNLNHDAMYWYRQDPGQGLRLIYYSQIVNDFQKGDIAEGYSVSREKKESFPLTVTSAQKNPTAFYLCASLNGNTGELFFGEGSRLTVL.

This clone was observed a single time. This rearrangement joins TRBV5-4 to TRBJ1-2; tentative D call: TRBD1 (6 bases). The V gene's germline CDR1 is SGHNT and CDR2 YYREEE (reference sequence). This CDR3 is 16 amino acids long. V lost 0 bases to trimming and J lost 4 bases, with 16 bases between them. Written as DNA, the CDR3 is TGTGCCAGCAGCTTGGCGTCCAGGGGATGGTTCTATGGCTACACCTTC. Translation gives CASSLASRGWFYGYTF.

This rearrangement joins TRBV27 to TRBJ1-6; TRBD1 matches at 7 bases. Germline V lookup: CDR1 MNHEY, CDR2 SMNVEV (reference sequence). The trim removed 4 bases at V and 7 bases at J, leaving 7 bases unmatched. CDR3 size: 15 residues. CDR3 in DNA: TGTGCCAGCAGTTCGACAGGGTTTGGGAATTCACCCCTCCACTTT. It translates to CASSSTGFGNSPLHF.

The chain is built from TRBV30 and TRBJ1-4, with a possible D match to TRBD1 (5 bases). CDR1 is GTSNPN and CDR2 is SVGIG in the germline V gene (reference sequence). The CDR3 length is 14 residues. Deletions cut 2 bases from V and 8 bases from J, with 15 bases between. This chain's CDR3 is CAWSWGGGDEKLFF. CDR3 nucleotides: TGTGCCTGGAGTTGGGGAGGAGGGGACGAAAAACTGTTTTTT.